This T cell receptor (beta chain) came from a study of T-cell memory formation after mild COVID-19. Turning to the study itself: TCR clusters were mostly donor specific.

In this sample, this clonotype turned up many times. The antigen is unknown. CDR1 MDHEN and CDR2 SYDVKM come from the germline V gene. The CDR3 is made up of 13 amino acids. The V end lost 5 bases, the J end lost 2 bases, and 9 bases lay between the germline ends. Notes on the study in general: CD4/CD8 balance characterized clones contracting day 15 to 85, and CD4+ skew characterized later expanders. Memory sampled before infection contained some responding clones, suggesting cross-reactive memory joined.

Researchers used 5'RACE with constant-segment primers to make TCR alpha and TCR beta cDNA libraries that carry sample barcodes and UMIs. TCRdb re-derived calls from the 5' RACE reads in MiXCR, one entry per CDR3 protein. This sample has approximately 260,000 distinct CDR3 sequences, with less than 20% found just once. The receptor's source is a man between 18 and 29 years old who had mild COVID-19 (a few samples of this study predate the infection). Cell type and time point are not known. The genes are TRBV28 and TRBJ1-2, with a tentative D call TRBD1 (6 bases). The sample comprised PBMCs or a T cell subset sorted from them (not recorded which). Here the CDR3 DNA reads TGTGCCAGCAGTCAAACAGGGAACTATGGCTACACCTTC. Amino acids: CASSQTGNYGYTF.